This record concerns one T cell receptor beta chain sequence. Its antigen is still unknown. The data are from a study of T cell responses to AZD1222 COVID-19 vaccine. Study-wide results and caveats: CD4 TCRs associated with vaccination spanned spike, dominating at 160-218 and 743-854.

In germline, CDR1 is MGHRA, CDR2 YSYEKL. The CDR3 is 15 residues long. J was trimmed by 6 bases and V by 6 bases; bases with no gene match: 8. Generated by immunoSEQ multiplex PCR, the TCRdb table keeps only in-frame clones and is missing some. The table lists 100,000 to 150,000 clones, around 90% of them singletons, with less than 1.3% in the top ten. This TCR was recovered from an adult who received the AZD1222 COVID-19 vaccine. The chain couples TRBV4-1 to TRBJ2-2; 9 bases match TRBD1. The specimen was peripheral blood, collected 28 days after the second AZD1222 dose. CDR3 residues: CASREGDRVAGELFF. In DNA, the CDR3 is TGCGCCAGCAGGGAGGGGGACAGGGTCGCCGGGGAGCTGTTTTTT.